Listed below are T cell receptor beta chains from one sample, sequenced in a study of T cell repertoires in cytomegalovirus infection. TCRdb used MiXCR to reprocess the reads, holding one entry per CDR3 protein. The table lists approximately 500,000 distinct CDR3 sequences, about 10% of them singletons. The specimen sequenced was PBMCs. The source is a human donor in good health (CMV status not recorded). Some clones in this sample may be carry-over from other donors' samples. Both conserved end residues are part of each CDR3. A D gene is named only where the DNA matches it firmly. Where a row states a size, it is once, few, many or the class of an expanded clone; other rows omit it.

>TRBV12-3/TRBV12-4|.|many|TRBJ1-1
TGTGCCAGCAGTTTGCAGGGTGCCGTTCAAGCTTTCTTT
CASSLQGAVQAFF
>TRBV7-8|TRBD1|many|TRBJ2-7
TGTGCCAGCAGCTTAATGGGACAGGTTCCCTACGAGCAGTACTTC
CASSLMGQVPYEQYF
>TRBV27|.|many|TRBJ2-7
TGTGCCAGCAGCACCAACAGGGCTAACTACGAGCAGTACTTC
CASSTNRANYEQYF
>TRBV7-8|.|many|TRBJ1-6
TGTGCCAGCAGCTTACAGCCCCTTGGGGGGGGCGATTCACCCCTCCACTTT
CASSLQPLGGGDSPLHF
>TRBV19|.|.|TRBJ2-1
TGTGCCAGTAGTATTCAAGCTAGGTCGTACAATGAGCAGTTCTTC
CASSIQARSYNEQFF
>TRBV7-3|.|few|TRBJ2-3
TGTGCCAGCAGCCCCACTACGGGGACGACAGATACGCAGTATTTT
CASSPTTGTTDTQYF
>TRBV29-1|.|few|TRBJ2-5
TGCAGCGTACAACAGGGGGGTGGCGGGGGGTACCAAGAGACCCAGTACTTC
CSVQQGGGGGYQETQYF
>TRBV18|TRBD2|many|TRBJ2-5
TGTGCCAGCTCACCCCGGACTAGCGGGCGACAAGAGACCCAGTACTTC
CASSPRTSGRQETQYF
>TRBV7-9|.|many|TRBJ1-2
TGTGCCAGCAGCTTGGGAGTGCTGGATGGCTACACCTTC
CASSLGVLDGYTF
>TRBV7-6|TRBD1|many|TRBJ1-1
TGTGCCAGCAGCTTAGCGACCGCCAGGGGGGTGGAGAACACTGAAGCTTTCTTT
CASSLATARGVENTEAFF
>TRBV5-6|TRBD2|.|TRBJ2-1
TGTGCCAGCAGCTTGGTTGGTAGCGGGAGCTATGAGCAGTTCTTC
CASSLVGSGSYEQFF
>TRBV10-3|.|many|TRBJ1-2
TGTGCCACCAGAGCAGGGGACTATGGCTACACCTTC
CATRAGDYGYTF
>TRBV5-1|.|many|TRBJ2-3
TGCGCCAGCAGCTTTGGATCAGGGGCAGATACGCAGTATTTT
CASSFGSGADTQYF
>TRBV5-1|.|.|TRBJ1-2
TGCGCCAGCAGCTACCAGGGCTCCTCAGACTATGGCTACACCTTC
CASSYQGSSDYGYTF
>TRBV5-4|.|few|TRBJ2-1
TGTGCCAGCAGCCGAGGGGAGGAGCTCAATGAGCAGTTCTTC
CASSRGEELNEQFF
>TRBV13|.|few|TRBJ1-5
TGTGCCAGCAGCTTAGGACAGGGAACTCAGCCCCAGCATTTT
CASSLGQGTQPQHF
>TRBV28|TRBD1|.|TRBJ2-7
TGTGCCAGCAGTACCCCCGGGACAGGGGGCAACGAGCAGTACTTC
CASSTPGTGGNEQYF
>TRBV20-1|.|few|TRBJ2-7
TGCAGTGCTAGCTTAGGCACGACCTACGAGCAGTACTTC
CSASLGTTYEQYF
>TRBV5-1|TRBD2|many|TRBJ2-7
TGCGCCAGCGCGACCAGCGGGAGTGGTTACGAGCAGTACTTC
CASATSGSGYEQYF
>TRBV4-1|TRBD1|many|TRBJ2-7
TGCGCCAGCAGCCAACCTAAACAGGGGGTTTCCTACGAGCAGTACTTC
CASSQPKQGVSYEQYF
>TRBV20-1|TRBD1|.|TRBJ1-4
TGCAGTGCTTTCGAGACAGGGGGAAATGAAAAACTGTTTTTT
CSAFETGGNEKLFF
>TRBV11-2|TRBD2|many|TRBJ2-1
TGTGCCAGCAGCGCACAGACTAGCCCTCTCTCCTACAATGAGCAGTTCTTC
CASSAQTSPLSYNEQFF
>TRBV28|.|few|TRBJ1-5
TGTGCCAGCAGTTTATTAACGCCAGGCGAGAATCAGCCCCAGCATTTT
CASSLLTPGENQPQHF
>TRBV11-3|.|many|TRBJ2-2
TGTGCCAGCAGCCCATGGGCCAACACCGGGGAGCTGTTTTTT
CASSPWANTGELFF
>TRBV27|.|many|TRBJ2-7
TGTGCCAGCAGTTTAGGGTACTACCTGCGTTCCGAGCAGTACTTC
CASSLGYYLRSEQYF
>TRBV6-5|.|many|TRBJ1-5
TGTGCCAGCAGTTACGGAGAGGTAGGGCCTAGCAATCAGCCCCAGCATTTT
CASSYGEVGPSNQPQHF
>TRBV10-3|.|.|TRBJ2-2
TGTGCCATCAGGGACACCAACACCGGGGAGCTGTTTTTT
CAIRDTNTGELFF
>TRBV24-1|.|many|TRBJ2-2
TGTGCCACCAGTGATGACATCGGGGAGCTGTTTTTT
CATSDDIGELFF
>TRBV28|TRBD1|.|TRBJ2-1
TGTGCCAGCAGCCTGACAGGGGGATTCGGTGAGCAGTTCTTC
CASSLTGGFGEQFF
>TRBV28|.|.|TRBJ1-4
TGTGCCAGCACACCCAGGAGTAGTGAAAAACTGTTTTTT
CASTPRSSEKLFF
>TRBV20-1|TRBD2|many|TRBJ2-1
TGCAGTGCTAGAGACCGGGGGGGGTTCAGCAATGAGCAGTTCTTC
CSARDRGGFSNEQFF
>TRBV7-6|TRBD2|many|TRBJ2-3
TGTGCCAGCAGCCCCGAGGGCGGGGGGAATACGCAGTATTTT
CASSPEGGGNTQYF
>TRBV12-3/TRBV12-4|.|many|TRBJ2-3
TGTGCCAGCAGTTTCAGTCGGGTTAGAGATACGCAGTATTTT
CASSFSRVRDTQYF
>TRBV9|.|few|TRBJ1-1
TGTGCCAGCAGCGCGGGGGTGCTGGGGGGGAACACTGAAGCTTTCTTT
CASSAGVLGGNTEAFF
>TRBV20-1|TRBD2|many|TRBJ2-3
TGCAGTGCCCGGGAGGTAGATACGCAGTATTTT
CSAREVDTQYF
>TRBV5-4|TRBD1|.|TRBJ1-1
TGTGCCAGCACGGGACAGGGGCGAACTGAAGCTTTCTTT
CASTGQGRTEAFF
>TRBV29-1|.|many|TRBJ2-1
TGCAGCGTTGAAGACCCTCTTGGGCAGTTCTTC
CSVEDPLGQFF
>TRBV28|TRBD1|many|TRBJ2-7
TGTGCCAGCAGTCAAACGGGACAGGGGGCCCTCGGCGAGCAGTACTTC
CASSQTGQGALGEQYF
>TRBV28|.|few|TRBJ1-4
TGTGCCAGCAGCCTCTGGCGGGACCGAAATGAAAAACTGTTTTTT
CASSLWRDRNEKLFF
>TRBV12-3/TRBV12-4|.|few|TRBJ1-4
TGTGCCAGCTACTGGAGCGGTCATAATGAAAAACTGTTTTTT
CASYWSGHNEKLFF
>TRBV12-5|.|many|TRBJ2-7
TGTGCTAGTGGTCCAGGGGTATCCTACGAGCAGTACTTC
CASGPGVSYEQYF
>TRBV30|TRBD1|many|TRBJ1-1
TGTGCCTGGAGTGACAGGGGGCGGGGGAACACTGAAGCTTTCTTT
CAWSDRGRGNTEAFF
>TRBV7-9|.|many|TRBJ2-1
TGTGCCAGCAGCCTCCGGGGCGGGCAGGGGGGCTATGAGCAGTTCTTC
CASSLRGGQGGYEQFF
>TRBV5-1|TRBD1|.|TRBJ1-2
TGCGCCAGCACCGGACAGGGGGCTGGGTATGGCTACACCTTC
CASTGQGAGYGYTF
>TRBV7-9|TRBD1|many|TRBJ2-5
TGTGCCAGCAGCCAACAGGGGGCCTTCCAAGAGACCCAGTACTTC
CASSQQGAFQETQYF
>TRBV10-3|.|many|TRBJ2-7
TGTGCCATCAGTGAGATAGAGGACAACTACGAGCAGTACTTC
CAISEIEDNYEQYF
>TRBV6-5|.|many|TRBJ1-1
TGTGCCAGCAACCCAGGAGGGGCTGTTCGTGCTTTCTTT
CASNPGGAVRAFF
>TRBV12-5|TRBD1|many|TRBJ2-4
TGTGCTAGTGGTTCAACGGGACAGGGGAGGGAAAACATTCAGTACTTC
CASGSTGQGRENIQYF
>TRBV4-2|.|.|TRBJ1-5
TGTGCCAGCAGCCACGCCGGGGAAAGCAATCAGCCCCAGCATTTT
CASSHAGESNQPQHF
>TRBV5-4|TRBD1|many|TRBJ1-1
TGTGCCATTACCGGACAGGCCAACACTGAAGCTTTCTTT
CAITGQANTEAFF
>TRBV7-9|.|many|TRBJ2-1
TGTGCCAGCATCCCTCGGGGACAAGCAAACAATGAGCAGTTCTTC
CASIPRGQANNEQFF
>TRBV18|.|many|TRBJ1-3
TGTGCCAGCTCACCACCGAACGGCGGTTTCGGTGGAAACACCATATATTTT
CASSPPNGGFGGNTIYF
>TRBV5-1|TRBD2|once|TRBJ2-1
TGCGCCAGCGGCGGGGGGGGGGGAGGGGGCTACAATGAGCAGTTCTTC
CASGGGGGGGYNEQFF
>TRBV2|TRBD1|.|TRBJ2-6
TGTGCCAGCACTACAGGGGGACTTGGGGCCAACGTCCTGACTTTC
CASTTGGLGANVLTF
>TRBV20-1|.|.|TRBJ2-5
TGCAGTGCTGACAAAGGCCAAGAGACCCAGTACTTC
CSADKGQETQYF
>TRBV3-1|.|.|TRBJ1-5
TGTGCCAGCTCCAGGGGCGCGGACCCCCAGCATTTT
CASSRGADPQHF